The entry below describes one T cell receptor beta chain. Its antigen is as yet unknown. The sample holds other DNA sequences that translate to the same CDR3. The data were obtained in a study of beta chain features in type 1 diabetes. The CDR3 consists of 13 residues. Trimming cost V 5 bases and J 0 bases, with 6 bases left between them. Germline V gene lookup returns CDR1 LGHNT and CDR2 FRNRAP. Expressed TCRB transcripts were sequenced, since all the RNA that had been isolated was reverse transcribed. Measured with immunoSEQ multiplex PCR; TCRdb has only the in-frame clones, and not every one. In the table there are more than 250,000 clones, about 23% of which are singletons. Points from the study as a whole: There was a moderate but significant shortening of TCRB CDR3s in all four CD4+ subsets of Type 1 diabetes patients.

V is TRBV12-5 and J is TRBJ2-3, with unresolved D. The receptor was derived from a woman aged 25 to 39 with type 1 diabetes. Sequencing was done on a sample of naive CD4+ T cells from blood. In DNA, the CDR3 is TGTGCTAGTGGTCTATCTAGCACAGATACGCAGTATTTT. Amino acids: CASGLSSTDTQYF.